The 26 T cell receptor beta chains in this list originate from one sample, sequenced in a study of Graves' ophthalmopathy and Graves' hyperthyroidism. CDR3 regions of TCR beta were amplified from RNA transcripts. Investigators did first-round RT-PCR with HTBI primers, then second-round multiplex PCR. TCRdb recomputed calls from the multiplex PCR reads with MiXCR, one row per CDR3 protein. The sample includes roughly 160,000 distinct CDR3 sequences, about two fifths seen only once; the top ten take 8% to 10%. Material: peripheral blood. The receptors shown here come from a young man with Graves' ophthalmopathy.

V usage is TRBV7-2 and J usage is TRBJ2-7; D may be TRBD2 (5 bases). The CDR3 spans 15 residues. CDR1 and CDR2 (germline): SGHTA, FQGNSA. V was clipped by 5 bases and J by 4 bases, with 18 bases between them. Here the CDR3 DNA reads TGTGCCAGCAGCCCTTCAGCGGTTAAGACGTACGAGCAGTACTTC. Its translation: CASSPSAVKTYEQYF.

There are many counts of this clonotype. DNA for the CDR3: TGCAGTGCTCCGGGACAGGATAACTATGGCTACACCTTC. Protein product: CSAPGQDNYGYTF. J is TRBJ1-2 and V is TRBV20-1, with 8 bases aligning to TRBD1. The V gene end was trimmed by 5 bases and the J gene end by 1 base; junction bases not matched to a gene: 3. The CDR3 runs 13 residues. The germline gives CDR1 DFQATT, CDR2 SNEGSKA (reference sequence).

The chain has TRBV7-2 and TRBJ2-4; no firm D call. Germline lookup yields CDR1 SGHTA and CDR2 FQGNSA. V was trimmed by 1 base and J by 8 bases, leaving 9 bases between them. This CDR3 comprises 13 residues. The CDR3 here is CASSLGGVDIQYF. The DNA of the CDR3 is TGTGCCAGCAGCTTAGGGGGTGTCGACATTCAGTACTTC.

This clonotype was seen at least ten times. The chain recombines TRBV20-1 with TRBJ2-4; TRBD2 is a possible D gene (5 bases). The CDR3 loop spans 11 amino acids. V dropped 2 bases and J dropped 7 bases, with 6 bases sitting between them. CDR1 DFQATT and CDR2 SNEGSKA come from the germline V gene (reference sequence). CDR3 region: CSARRTNIQYF. In DNA form, the CDR3 reads TGCAGTGCTAGAAGGACTAACATTCAGTACTTC.

This clonotype was observed many times. CDR3 bases: TGTGCCTGGACAACCGGACTAGCGGGCAACACCGGGGAGCTGTTTTTT. Its translation: CAWTTGLAGNTGELFF. This chain connects TRBV30 to TRBJ2-2, with 11 positions matching TRBD2. The CDR3 is 16 amino acids. V gave up 4 bases and J gave up 2 bases; unmatched junction bases: 6. Per the germline V gene, CDR1 is GTSNPN and CDR2 is SVGIG (reference sequence).

The CDR3 spells CASSLKGALGYTF. The DNA of the CDR3 is TGTGCCAGCAGCTTGAAGGGGGCGCTGGGCTACACCTTC. The chain joins TRBV7-2 to TRBJ1-2; TRBD1 matches 7 bases. This CDR3 region has 13 residues. V dropped 3 bases and J dropped 8; count of bases not matched to a gene: 6. Germline CDR1 and CDR2: SGHTA and FQGNSA.

This clonotype was observed many times. In nucleotides, the CDR3 is TGTGCCAGCTCACCACCGGGAGAACTAGCCAAAAACATTCAGTACTTC. Translated: CASSPPGELAKNIQYF. The chain couples TRBV18 to TRBJ2-4, with D perhaps TRBD2 (5 bases). V was pared by 0 bases and J by 0 bases, with 9 bases between. CDR1 is KGHSH and CDR2 is LQKENI in the germline V gene. This CDR3 region has 16 residues.

The V gene is TRBV6-5, the J gene TRBJ2-2; D gene unclear. Trimming left V 2 bases short and J 7 bases short, with 8 bases between. Germline V gene sequence: CDR1 MNHEY, CDR2 SVGAGI. This CDR3 comprises 13 residues. In nucleotides, the CDR3 is TGTGCCAGCAGTTACGATTTTGTCGGGGAGCTGTTTTTT. Protein product: CASSYDFVGELFF.

This clonotype came up many times. The rearrangement links TRBV7-6 to TRBJ1-5, with D possibly TRBD1 on 6 matching bases. The germline CDR1 and CDR2 sequences are SGHVS and FNYEAQ. The CDR3 sequence is 16 residues long. The ends were cut back, 6 bases at V and 3 bases at J, with 18 bases in the middle. CDR3 amino acids: CASRDSGGGLNQPQHF. For the CDR3, the DNA is TGTGCCAGCAGAGACTCGGGAGGGGGTCTCAATCAGCCCCAGCATTTT. Looking up the rest from reference TRBV7-6 and TRBJ1-5 gives the full variable domain: GAGVSQSPRYKVTKRGQDVALRCDPISGHVSLYWYRQALGQGPEFLTYFNYEAQQDKSGLPNDRFSAERPEGSISTLTIQRTEQRDSAMYRCASRDSGGGLNQPQHFGDGTRLSIL.

This clonotype was observed at least ten times. The chain recombines TRBV12-3 or TRBV12-4 with TRBJ2-7; perhaps TRBD2 as D (5 bases). The CDR3 runs to 13 residues. V lost 6 bases and J lost 3, with 12 bases in between. In nucleotides, the CDR3 is TGTGCCAGCAGCACCGGGGAGTACTACGAGCAGTACTTC. Its protein product is CASSTGEYYEQYF.

The rearrangement links TRBV28 to TRBJ1-2, with unresolved D. The V end lost 5 bases, the J end lost 4 bases, and 11 bases lay between the germline ends. This CDR3 spans 13 amino acids. CDR1 is MDHEN, CDR2 SYDVKM, per germline. The chain's CDR3 is CASSLGWGYGYTF. The CDR3 region has the DNA TGTGCCAGCAGTCTAGGTTGGGGCTATGGCTACACCTTC.

Comment on this clonotype: The junction departs from germline at one end; a sequencing error may be responsible. The chain links TRBV12-3 or TRBV12-4 to TRBJ1-1; no firm D call. This CDR3 has 12 amino acids. The CDR3 DNA reads as TGTGCCAGCAGTTCATCGGACCGTTCCAGGCAATTT. Encoded protein: CASSSSDRSRQF.

This clonotype was detected ten times or more. The rearrangement joins TRBV30 to TRBJ1-1; tentative D call: TRBD1 (5 bases). The germline V gene encodes CDR1 GTSNPN and CDR2 SVGIG (reference sequence). V was trimmed by 1 base and J by 4 bases, leaving 7 bases between them. The CDR3 totals 12 residues. In DNA, the CDR3 is TGTGCCTGGAGTGCAGGGACCACTGAAGCTTTCTTT. Protein product: CAWSAGTTEAFF.

This clonotype was detected many times. The rearrangement uses TRBV12-3 or TRBV12-4 and TRBJ1-2; D gene ambiguous. The V end was cut by 4 bases, the J end by 2 bases, with 17 bases between. There are 16 residues in the CDR3. The CDR3 DNA is TGTGCCAGCAGTTCTTCCAGGACCTGGATAAACTATGGCTACACCTTC. Protein: CASSSSRTWINYGYTF.

This chain links TRBV28 with TRBJ2-7, with 15 bases that match TRBD2. Germline lookup yields CDR1 MDHEN and CDR2 SYDVKM. The CDR3 spans 15 residues. The junction had 5 bases not matched to a gene; V was cut back by 5 bases and J by 6 bases. CDR3 in DNA: TGTGCCAGCAGTCTTCCGGGACTAGCGGGAGGCGAGCAGTACTTC. Its translation: CASSLPGLAGGEQYF.

The V gene is TRBV20-1, the J gene TRBJ2-4; 9 positions agree with TRBD2. CDR1 is DFQATT and CDR2 is SNEGSKA in the germline V gene (reference sequence). V was clipped by 4 bases and J by 0 bases; unmatched bases: 4. This CDR3 has 15 residues. The CDR3 DNA reads as TGCAGTGCTACGCGGGGGGGGCTAGCCAAAAACATTCAGTACTTC. Its protein is CSATRGGLAKNIQYF.

This clonotype has at least ten counts. The rearrangement joins TRBV19 to TRBJ1-1; D uncertain. The CDR3 is 13 residues long. Germline V gene lookup returns CDR1 LNHDA and CDR2 SQIVND (reference sequence). Trimming shortened V by 3 bases and J by 2 bases, and 7 bases separated the two germline ends. Here the CDR3 reads CASSMNRNTEAFF. The CDR3 nucleotides read TGTGCCAGTAGTATGAACAGAAACACTGAAGCTTTCTTT.

This clonotype was seen many times. The chain uses TRBV7-2 and TRBJ2-5, with D tentatively TRBD2 (6 bases). V was trimmed by 1 base and J by 5 bases, leaving 14 bases between them. The germline V gene encodes CDR1 SGHTA and CDR2 FQGNSA. This CDR3 comprises 15 residues. This CDR3 is CASSLEAGRGETQYF. The CDR3, as DNA: TGTGCCAGCAGCTTAGAGGCGGGTCGGGGGGAGACCCAGTACTTC.

The J gene is TRBJ1-1, the V gene TRBV29-1, with D perhaps TRBD1 (5 bases). V lost 7 bases to trimming and J lost 5 bases, with 14 bases between them. CDR3 length: 12 residues. CDR1 is SQVTM and CDR2 is ANQGSEA in the germline V gene. The CDR3 DNA is TGCAGCGGTCCCGGGGACGGAACTGAAGCTTTCTTT. It encodes CSGPGDGTEAFF.

This clonotype was detected ten times or more. The chain carries TRBV6-1 and TRBJ2-7; 9 bases fit TRBD2. Losses at the gene ends were 7 bases for V and 2 bases for J; bases not matched to a gene: 9. Germline V gene sequence: CDR1 MNHNS, CDR2 SASEGT. This CDR3 has 15 residues. Here the CDR3 reads CASTDSSGGTYEQYF. CDR3 in DNA: TGTGCCAGCACCGACTCCAGCGGGGGGACCTACGAGCAGTACTTC.

At least ten counts were recorded for this clonotype. The chain couples TRBV6-5 to TRBJ2-7; D is possibly TRBD1 (5 bases). The CDR3 spans 10 residues. Trimming removed 11 bases at V and 6 bases at J, with 11 bases between. Germline V lookup: CDR1 MNHEY, CDR2 SVGAGI. The CDR3 spells CAVGDFEQYF. CDR3 nucleotide sequence: TGTGCCGTAGGGGATTTCGAGCAGTACTTC.

In its sample, this clonotype was seen many times. The rearrangement joins TRBV30 to TRBJ2-2, with D tentatively TRBD2 (7 bases). V was pared by 0 bases and J by 4 bases, with 18 bases between. This CDR3 spans 17 amino acids. The germline CDR1 and CDR2 sequences are GTSNPN and SVGIG (reference sequence). This chain's CDR3 is CAWSVAEGGRGTGELFF. For the CDR3, the DNA is TGTGCCTGGAGTGTTGCTGAGGGGGGGCGCGGCACCGGGGAGCTGTTTTTT.

V gene TRBV6-1 combines with J gene TRBJ2-7, with D uncertain. Between the trimmed V and J ends, which lost 6 bases and 1 base, there was a span of 10 bases. Germline V gene sequence: CDR1 MNHNS, CDR2 SASEGT. CDR3 length equals 13 residues. The CDR3 DNA reads TGTGCCAGCAGGATGACTGGTTCCTACGAGCAGTACTTC. Its protein is CASRMTGSYEQYF.

This clonotype was seen many times. The chain couples TRBV4-2 to TRBJ1-1; no clear D. Per the germline V gene, CDR1 is LGHNA and CDR2 is YNFKEQ. The germline V and J ends were trimmed by 0 bases and 2 bases, with 7 bases remaining between them. The CDR3 consists of 14 residues. CDR3 nucleotide sequence: TGTGCCAGCAGCCAAGATTTCGGAAACACTGAAGCTTTCTTT. This translates into CASSQDFGNTEAFF.

This clonotype was observed many times. The chain employs TRBV19 and TRBJ2-7; 10 nucleotides match TRBD1. Per germline, CDR1 LNHDA and CDR2 SQIVND (reference sequence). There are 14 residues in the CDR3. V shed 6 bases, J shed 3 bases, and the junction held 5 bases outside the gene matches. DNA for the CDR3: TGTGCCAGTAGGCGCGGGACAGGGGTCTACGAGCAGTACTTC. This codes for CASRRGTGVYEQYF.

This clonotype was detected many times. The chain carries TRBV5-1 and TRBJ2-2; D not resolved. V gave up 4 bases and J gave up 0 bases, with 13 bases separating them. Germline CDR1 and CDR2: SGHRS and YFSETQ. The CDR3 loop spans 16 amino acids. The CDR3 bases are TGCGCCAGCAGCCCCCGGGCGTCTACGAACACCGGGGAGCTGTTTTTT. Translation: CASSPRASTNTGELFF.